These 28 T cell receptor beta chains were sequenced from one sample in a study of blood T cell repertoires in COVID-19. This table comes from immunoSEQ multiplex PCR, and its TCRdb copy is limited to in-frame clones, with some not included. The profile shows some 410,000 clones, approximately 88% of them singletons. Sequenced sample: PBMCs or T cells enriched from blood (not recorded which). The receptor source for this set is a woman aged 30 to 39 with acute COVID-19.

The CDR3 DNA is TGTGCCAGCAGCGGTTATAAAAATGAGCAGTTCTTC. Encoded protein: CASSGYKNEQFF. The chain links TRBV6-5 to TRBJ2-1; D unresolved. Trimming pared 6 bases from V and 7 bases from J, leaving 10 bases between. The length of the CDR3 is 12 residues. Germline-derived CDR1 and CDR2 are MNHEY and SVGAGI.

This clone turned up a few times. The chain is built from TRBV2 and TRBJ1-6, with D tentatively TRBD1 (6 bases). V gave up 10 bases and J gave up 5 bases, with 12 bases separating them. CDR1 SNHLY and CDR2 FYNNEI come from the germline V gene. This CDR3 is 13 amino acids long. This chain's CDR3 is CATHGQNNSPLHF. The DNA for the CDR3 is TGTGCCACTCACGGACAGAATAATTCACCCCTCCACTTT.

The gene calls are TRBV28 and TRBJ2-2; tentatively, D is TRBD1 (5 bases). The CDR3 sequence is 14 residues long. CDR1 is MDHEN and CDR2 is SYDVKM in the germline V gene. Between the trimmed V and J ends, which lost 1 base and 4 bases, there was a span of 7 bases. CDR3 DNA sequence: TGTGCCAGCAGTTTATTGGGGCGCACCGGGGAGCTGTTTTTT. Protein sequence: CASSLLGRTGELFF.

This rearrangement joins TRBV10-3 to TRBJ1-1, with D possibly TRBD1 on 6 matching bases. Germline V gene sequence: CDR1 ENHRY, CDR2 SYGVKD. With 1 base removed from V and 2 bases from J, the gap between germline ends came to 20 bases. The CDR3 contains 18 residues. Here the CDR3 DNA reads TGTGCCATCAGTGAGTACGGGGCTCGGGACAACATCAACACTGAAGCTTTCTTT. It yields the protein CAISEYGARDNINTEAFF.

The J gene is TRBJ1-6, the V gene TRBV20-1, with unresolved D. Trimming removed 3 bases at V and 8 bases at J, with 11 bases between. This CDR3 region has 13 residues. Germline assignment: CDR1 DFQATT and CDR2 SNEGSKA (reference sequence). The CDR3 reads CSASGYPDSPLHF. CDR3 nucleotide sequence: TGCAGTGCTAGTGGGTATCCGGATTCACCCCTCCACTTT.

The CDR3 coding sequence is TGTGCCAGCAGCTTCACTTTCCTGGAGCACACTGAAGCTTTCTTT. Residues: CASSFTFLEHTEAFF. The chain employs TRBV5-6 and TRBJ1-1; no definite D call. Germline lookup yields CDR1 SGHDT and CDR2 YYEEEE. The V and J ends lost 2 bases and 3 bases respectively, with 14 bases between them. The length of the CDR3 is 15 residues. Full variable domain (remainder filled in from reference TRBV5-6 and TRBJ1-1): DAGVTQSPTHLIKTRGQQVTLRCSPKSGHDTVSWYQQALGQGPQFIFQYYEEEERQRGNFPDRFSGHQFPNYSSELNVNALLLGDSALYLCASSFTFLEHTEAFFGQGTRLTVV.

This clone was observed a single time. The chain is built from TRBV15 and TRBJ2-7, with 9 positions matching TRBD1. J was trimmed by 5 bases and V by 1 base; bases with no gene match: 6. CDR3 length equals 15 residues. Germline assignment: CDR1 LNHNV and CDR2 YYDKDF (reference sequence). The CDR3 region has the DNA TGTGCCACCAGCAGAGTGGGGACAGGGCGTAACGAGCAGTACTTC. Translation gives CATSRVGTGRNEQYF.

The rearrangement links TRBV5-1 to TRBJ2-6; D gene uncertain. Deletions cut 1 base from V and 0 bases from J, with 8 bases between. Germline V gene data show CDR1 as SGHRS and CDR2 as YFSETQ. The CDR3 is made up of 16 amino acids. Written as DNA, the CDR3 is TGCGCCAGCAGCTTGCTCGCGAGCTCTGGGGCCAACGTCCTGACTTTC. Encoded protein: CASSLLASSGANVLTF.

The chain recombines TRBV6-5 with TRBJ1-2, with D perhaps matching TRBD1 (5 bases). CDR3 size: 14 residues. Germline lookup yields CDR1 MNHEY and CDR2 SVGAGI. V lost 6 bases and J lost 4, with 15 bases in between. The CDR3 spells CASSPGRRGYGYTF. CDR3 in DNA: TGTGCCAGCAGCCCCGGACGGAGGGGCTATGGCTACACCTTC.

This sequence joins TRBV21-1 and TRBJ1-5; the D call in the table, TRBD1, was not verified against the DNA. TRBV21-1 is labeled a pseudogene. This CDR3 contains 16 residues. Here the CDR3 reads CASSAYQGSSNQPQHF. Written as DNA, the CDR3 is TGTGCCAGCAGCGCCTATCAGGGGAGTAGCAATCAGCCCCAGCATTTT.

The V gene is TRBV6-1, the J gene TRBJ1-5, with a tentative D call TRBD1 (5 bases). This CDR3 region has 16 residues. The V end was cut by 1 base, the J end by 5 bases, with 15 bases between. From germline, CDR1 is MNHNS and CDR2 SASEGT. The DNA for the CDR3 is TGTGCCAGCAGTGAAGGATGGGGGGGAGGGGATCAGCCCCAGCATTTT. It translates to CASSEGWGGGDQPQHF.

The chain uses TRBV5-6 and TRBJ1-1; tentative D call: TRBD1 (5 bases). Trimming pared 4 bases from V and 2 bases from J, leaving 15 bases between. This CDR3 spans 15 amino acids. Looked up from germline, CDR1 is SGHDT and CDR2 is YYEEEE. Written as DNA, the CDR3 is TGTGCCAGCAGCCCTCCCAGGGTCCGAAACACTGAAGCTTTCTTT. This sequence encodes CASSPPRVRNTEAFF.

This chain links TRBV11-2 with TRBJ1-6, with D maybe TRBD1 (6 bases). V dropped 6 bases and J dropped 5 bases, with 11 bases sitting between them. CDR3 size: 14 residues. Germline CDR1 is SGHAT and CDR2 is FQNNGV. In nucleotides, the CDR3 is TGTGCCAGCAGACGGACAGATGATAATTCACCCCTCCACTTT. Protein: CASRRTDDNSPLHF. The full variable domain, in which reference TRBV11-2 and TRBJ1-6 provide the parts outside the CDR3, is EAGVAQSPRYKIIEKRQSVAFWCNPISGHATLYWYQQILGQGPKLLIQFQNNGVVDDSQLPKDRFSAERLKGVDSTLKIQPAKLEDSAVYLCASRRTDDNSPLHFGNGTRLTVT.

This clone was recorded once. V is TRBV21-1 and J is TRBJ1-5. TRBV21-1 is noted as a pseudogene. CDR3 length: 16 residues. In DNA, the CDR3 is TGTGCCAGCAGCGCCCGGGGGGGGCGTCGGAATCAGCCCCAGCATTTT. It specifies CASSARGGRRNQPQHF.

The genes are TRBV7-9 and TRBJ1-6; D call uncertain. Trimming removed 5 bases at V and 8 bases at J, with 19 bases between. Germline assignment: CDR1 SEHNR and CDR2 FQNEAQ (reference sequence). This CDR3 is built from 16 residues. The CDR3 sequence is CASSKLGPGKDSPLHF. The CDR3 DNA follows: TGTGCCAGCAGCAAATTAGGTCCGGGTAAAGATTCACCCCTCCACTTT.

The chain is built from TRBV9 and TRBJ1-6, with TRBD1 matching over 10 bases. The CDR3 has 15 residues. Germline V gene lookup returns CDR1 SGDLS and CDR2 YYNGEE. Trimming at V came to 0 bases and at J to 10 bases, leaving 4 bases not matched to a gene. The CDR3 nucleotides are TGTGCCAGCAGCGTAGGGGACAGGGGTAGCTCACCCCTCCACTTT. It is translated as CASSVGDRGSSPLHF. Full variable domain (remainder filled in from reference TRBV9 and TRBJ1-6): DSGVTQTPKHLITATGQRVTLRCSPRSGDLSVYWYQQSLDQGLQFLIQYYNGEERAKGNILERFSAQQFPDLHSELNLSSLELGDSALYFCASSVGDRGSSPLHFGNGTRLTVT.

This sequence joins TRBV7-3 and TRBJ2-3; D possibly corresponds to TRBD1 (6 bases). With 1 base removed from V and 9 bases from J, the gap between germline ends came to 11 bases. CDR1 is SGHTA and CDR2 is FQGTGA in the germline V gene. The CDR3 totals 13 residues. The CDR3 here is CASSLMGGQTQYF. The CDR3 nucleotides read TGTGCCAGCAGCTTAATGGGTGGACAGACGCAGTATTTT.

J is TRBJ1-1 and V is TRBV3-1 (or the pseudogene TRBV3-2), with D hard to call. From germline, CDR1 is LGHDT and CDR2 YNNKEL (reference sequence). The CDR3 totals 13 residues. Between the trimmed V and J ends, which lost 2 bases and 7 bases, there was a span of 11 bases. CDR3 protein: CASSQFQANEAFF. The DNA for the CDR3 is TGTGCCAGCAGCCAATTCCAGGCCAATGAAGCTTTCTTT.

This chain links TRBV7-3 with TRBJ1-4; D may be TRBD1 (6 bases). Trimming took off 4 bases at V and 2 bases at J, with 8 bases between the two ends. Germline CDR1 is SGHTA and CDR2 is FQGTGA. The CDR3 length is 14 residues. The CDR3 bases are TGTGCCAGCAGCTCAGGGGTGACTAATGAAAAACTGTTTTTT. Amino acids: CASSSGVTNEKLFF.

The chain combines TRBV9 with TRBJ2-3; TRBD2 matches 11 bases. V lost 1 base and J lost 5; bases outside the gene matches: 3. The length of the CDR3 is 15 residues. Germline-derived CDR1 and CDR2 are SGDLS and YYNGEE. The CDR3 loop is CASSVSLAGGDTQYF. In DNA, the CDR3 is TGTGCCAGCAGCGTATCCCTAGCGGGAGGAGATACGCAGTATTTT.

The rearrangement links TRBV19 to TRBJ2-7; tentatively, D is TRBD1 (5 bases). The CDR3 has 13 residues. Germline loops: CDR1 LNHDA, CDR2 SQIVND (reference sequence). V was shortened by 3 bases and J by 2 bases, with 8 bases between the two germline ends. The CDR3 spells CASSMTATYEQYF. The CDR3 DNA is TGTGCCAGTAGTATGACAGCCACCTACGAGCAGTACTTC.

The sample holds many counts of this clone. The J gene is TRBJ2-1, the V gene TRBV5-6; unclear D gene. This CDR3 is 13 amino acids long. Trimming took off 5 bases at V and 5 bases at J, with 11 bases between the two ends. The germline gives CDR1 SGHDT, CDR2 YYEEEE. The CDR3 DNA reads TGTGCCAGCAGTCCGGGTCCTAACAATGAGCAGTTCTTC. Amino acid sequence: CASSPGPNNEQFF. Full variable domain (rest looked up from reference TRBV5-6 and TRBJ2-1): DAGVTQSPTHLIKTRGQQVTLRCSPKSGHDTVSWYQQALGQGPQFIFQYYEEEERQRGNFPDRFSGHQFPNYSSELNVNALLLGDSALYLCASSPGPNNEQFFGPGTRLTVL.

This clone was seen more than once but under ten times. The gene calls are TRBV2 and TRBJ2-3; unclear D gene. Trimming removed 7 bases at V and 5 bases at J, with 7 bases between. Looked up from germline, CDR1 is SNHLY and CDR2 is FYNNEI. This CDR3 is built from 11 residues. The DNA of the CDR3 is TGTGCCAGCACGAGGAAAGATACGCAGTATTTT. Encoded protein: CASTRKDTQYF.

V gene TRBV5-6 combines with J gene TRBJ2-2; D ambiguous. CDR1 is SGHDT and CDR2 is YYEEEE in the germline V gene. V shed 0 bases and J shed 7 bases, with 4 bases lying between them. The CDR3 covers 12 residues. This chain's CDR3 is CASSLVRGELFF. As DNA, the CDR3 is TGTGCCAGCAGCTTGGTTCGCGGGGAGCTGTTTTTT.

The rearrangement uses TRBV7-9 and TRBJ1-5; TRBD1 aligns across 8 bases. Germline V CDR1 and CDR2: SEHNR, FQNEAQ (reference sequence). The length of the CDR3 is 16 residues. Trimming took 1 base from V and 4 from J; bases not matched to a gene: 6. CDR3 bases: TGTGCCAGCAGCTTAGAAGCAGGGGGCTCAAATCAGCCCCAGCATTTT. Protein product: CASSLEAGGSNQPQHF. Looking up the rest from reference TRBV7-9 and TRBJ1-5 gives the full variable domain: DTGVSQNPRHKITKRGQNVTFRCDPISEHNRLYWYRQTLGQGPEFLTYFQNEAQLEKSRLLSDRFSAERPKGSFSTLEIQRTEQGDSAMYLCASSLEAGGSNQPQHFGDGTRLSIL.

This clone was found a few times. The chain joins TRBV3-1 (or the pseudogene TRBV3-2) to TRBJ2-2, with TRBD1 as a possible D gene (6 bases). The CDR3 is made up of 15 amino acids. The V gene lost 1 base and the J gene lost 4 bases, with 10 bases spanning the gap. CDR1 LGHDT and CDR2 YNNKEL come from the germline V gene (reference sequence). The CDR3 protein is CASSQGGHGTGELFF. Written as DNA, the CDR3 is TGTGCCAGCAGCCAAGGGGGGCATGGCACCGGGGAGCTGTTTTTT.

The rearrangement joins TRBV4-3 to TRBJ1-1; D unresolved. CDR1 and CDR2 from the germline V gene are LGHNA and YSLEER. This CDR3 contains 15 residues. V gave up 0 bases and J gave up 3 bases, with 11 bases separating them. DNA of the CDR3: TGCGCCAGCAGCCAAGATGCCGGGATCGACACTGAAGCTTTCTTT. This encodes CASSQDAGIDTEAFF.

V gene TRBV5-1 combines with J gene TRBJ1-2; 9 positions match TRBD1. The CDR3 sequence is 13 residues long. Losses at the gene ends were 4 bases for V and 5 bases for J; bases not matched to a gene: 3. In germline, CDR1 is SGHRS, CDR2 YFSETQ. The CDR3 DNA follows: TGCGCCAGCAGCATAGGACAGGGGTATGGCTACACCTTC. Its translation is CASSIGQGYGYTF.